Shown below are 8 T cell receptor beta chains from a single sample sequenced in a study of T cell repertoires in cytomegalovirus infection. One entry per CDR3 protein, called by TCRdb with MiXCR from the reads. The sample lists about 320,000 distinct CDR3 sequences; over 7.5% were seen once. The sequencing input was PBMCs. These receptors all stem from a human donor in good health (CMV status not recorded). Some clones in this sample may be carry-over from other donors' samples.

The V call is TRBV15, the J call TRBJ1-2; no clear D. This CDR3 has 14 amino acids. Trimming took 0 bases from V and 8 from J, leaving 13 bases between them. Germline-derived CDR1 and CDR2 are LNHNV and YYDKDF (reference sequence). The CDR3, as DNA: TGTGCCACCAGCAGAGATTTGGGCCAGCGGGGCTACACCTTC. Translation gives CATSRDLGQRGYTF. Full variable domain (remainder filled in from reference TRBV15 and TRBJ1-2): DAMVIQNPRYQVTQFGKPVTLSCSQTLNHNVMYWYQQKSSQAPKLLFHYYDKDFNNEADTPDNFQSRRPNTSFCFLDIRSPGLGDTAMYLCATSRDLGQRGYTFGSGTRLTVV.

In its sample, this clonotype was seen many times. This chain connects TRBV4-3 to TRBJ1-1; no firm D call. The CDR3 length is 15 residues. Trimming cost V 1 base and J 0 bases, with 9 bases left between them. CDR1 is LGHNA and CDR2 is YSLEER in the germline V gene. The CDR3 DNA is TGCGCCAGCAGCCAAGTTAAAAGGGTGAACACTGAAGCTTTCTTT. Residues: CASSQVKRVNTEAFF.

This clonotype was seen at least ten times. The J gene is TRBJ1-1, the V gene TRBV7-2; D uncertain. The V end was cut by 5 bases, the J end by 8 bases, with 15 bases between. Germline V CDR1 and CDR2: SGHTA, FQGNSA. The CDR3 is 13 amino acids. CDR3 protein: CASSPGRGTEAFF. CDR3 bases: TGTGCCAGCAGCCCTGGGAGAGGAACCGAAGCTTTCTTT.

V is TRBV3-1 and J is TRBJ2-3; 10 bases agree with TRBD2. Germline V CDR1 and CDR2: LGHDT, YNNKEL (reference sequence). V lost 6 bases, J lost 5 bases, and 5 bases stayed unmatched. This CDR3 comprises 14 residues. CDR3 DNA: TGTGCCAGCAGGCCAGCGGGGGGGCAAGATACGCAGTATTTT. It translates to CASRPAGGQDTQYF.

The V gene is TRBV7-2, the J gene TRBJ2-6; D is unclear. CDR3 length: 16 amino acids. Germline CDR1 SGHTA, CDR2 FQGNSA. Trimming pared 1 base from V and 2 bases from J, leaving 9 bases between. The CDR3 region is CASSLGVGPGANVLTF. CDR3 nucleotide sequence: TGTGCCAGCAGCTTAGGGGTAGGGCCTGGGGCCAACGTCCTGACTTTC.

This clonotype was found a few times. This chain's CDR3 is CASSLGVSGNTIYF. The CDR3 DNA sequence: TGTGCCAGCAGTTTGGGGGTTTCTGGAAACACCATATATTTT. The V gene is TRBV12-3 or TRBV12-4, the J gene TRBJ1-3; tentative D call: TRBD1 (5 bases). The CDR3 has 14 amino acids. Trimming removed 3 bases at V and 1 base at J, with 7 bases between.

This chain connects TRBV19 to TRBJ1-4; D is unclear. Trimming pared 0 bases from V and 4 bases from J, leaving 9 bases between. This CDR3 contains 15 residues. In germline, CDR1 is LNHDA, CDR2 SQIVND (reference sequence). CDR3 coding DNA: TGTGCCAGTAGTATAGACGCGGACTTTAATGAAAAACTGTTTTTT. It is translated as CASSIDADFNEKLFF.

This clonotype was found many times. The rearrangement links TRBV7-2 to TRBJ2-1; tentatively, D is TRBD2 (6 bases). Looked up from germline, CDR1 is SGHTA and CDR2 is FQGNSA. Trimming left V 0 bases short and J 7 bases short, with 13 bases between. The CDR3 runs 15 residues. Here the CDR3 DNA reads TGTGCCAGCAGCTTAGCGGCGCTAGCGCAGAATGAGCAGTTCTTC. Protein: CASSLAALAQNEQFF.